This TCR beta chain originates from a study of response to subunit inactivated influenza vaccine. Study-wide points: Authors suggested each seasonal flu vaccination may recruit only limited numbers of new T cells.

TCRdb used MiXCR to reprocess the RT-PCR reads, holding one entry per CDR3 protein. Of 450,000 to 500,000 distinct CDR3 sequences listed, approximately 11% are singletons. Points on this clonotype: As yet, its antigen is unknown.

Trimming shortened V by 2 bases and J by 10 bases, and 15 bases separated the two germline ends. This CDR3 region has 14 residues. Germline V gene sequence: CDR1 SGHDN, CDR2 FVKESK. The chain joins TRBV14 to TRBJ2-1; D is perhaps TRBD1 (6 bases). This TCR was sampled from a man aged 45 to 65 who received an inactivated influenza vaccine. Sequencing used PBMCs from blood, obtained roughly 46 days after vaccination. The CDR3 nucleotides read TGTGCCAGCAGCCAACATAGGGGGTCGGGCGAGCAGTTCTTC. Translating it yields CASSQHRGSGEQFF. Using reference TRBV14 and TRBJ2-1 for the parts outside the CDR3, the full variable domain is EAGVTQFPSHSVIEKGQTVTLRCDPISGHDNLYWYRRVMGKEIKFLLHFVKESKQDESGMPNNRFLAERTGGTYSTLKVQPAELEDSGVYFCASSQHRGSGEQFFGPGTRLTVL.